These 24 T cell receptor beta chains share one sample of origin, sequenced in a study of T cell responses to AZD1222 COVID-19 vaccine. The protocol was immunoSEQ multiplex PCR, while the TCRdb copy is restricted to in-frame clones and leaves out a portion. The sample shows about 170,000 clones, approximately 88% of them seen only once. This sample comprised peripheral blood, obtained on day 0 of AZD1222 vaccination. These TCRs come from an adult in good health.

The gene calls are TRBV27 and TRBJ1-2; D is unresolved. The CDR3 is made up of 15 amino acids. Germline lookup yields CDR1 MNHEY and CDR2 SMNVEV (reference sequence). The germline V and J ends were trimmed by 2 bases and 4 bases, with 14 bases remaining between them. The CDR3 reads CASSLAASAPYGYTF. The CDR3 DNA follows: TGTGCCAGCAGTTTAGCCGCCAGTGCTCCCTATGGCTACACCTTC.

This clone came up a few times. The J gene is TRBJ1-3, the V gene TRBV5-4; no firm D call. V lost 4 bases, J lost 0 bases, and 11 bases lay in between. From germline, CDR1 is SGHNT and CDR2 YYREEE (reference sequence). The CDR3 has 15 amino acids. CDR3 sequence: CASSLMGNSGNTIYF. The CDR3 DNA reads as TGTGCCAGCAGCCTGATGGGTAACTCTGGAAACACCATATATTTT.

The CDR3 loop is CASSFNRDSYGYTF. CDR3 in DNA: TGCGCCAGCAGCTTTAACCGGGACAGCTATGGCTACACCTTC. The rearrangement uses TRBV5-1 and TRBJ1-2; TRBD1 matches 7 bases. The V gene's germline CDR1 is SGHRS and CDR2 YFSETQ. The CDR3 covers 14 residues. V shed 2 bases, J shed 4 bases, and the junction held 5 bases outside the gene matches.

This clone appeared once. V gene TRBV6-6 combines with J gene TRBJ1-6, with a possible D match to TRBD1 (6 bases). Germline V gene sequence: CDR1 MNHNY, CDR2 SVGAGI (reference sequence). V lost 10 bases and J 7 bases, leaving 17 bases between the germline ends. The CDR3 is made up of 14 amino acids. In DNA, the CDR3 is TGTGCCACCGAGGAAACAGGGCTAAATTCACCCCTCCACTTT. Translated: CATEETGLNSPLHF.

The V gene is TRBV6-1, the J gene TRBJ1-2; D gene unclear. The germline V gene encodes CDR1 MNHNS and CDR2 SASEGT. The V gene lost 0 bases and the J gene lost 4 bases, with 12 bases spanning the gap. The length of the CDR3 is 15 residues. The CDR3 coding sequence is TGTGCCAGCAGTGAAGCAACCGCCGCGGTCTATGGCTACACCTTC. Its protein is CASSEATAAVYGYTF.

J is TRBJ1-5 and V is TRBV30, with D perhaps matching TRBD1 (6 bases). This CDR3 has 15 amino acids. Trimming cost V 0 bases and J 9 bases, with 18 bases left between them. CDR1 and CDR2 (germline): GTSNPN, SVGIG (reference sequence). The CDR3 DNA sequence: TGTGCCTGGAGTGTAGGGCAGGGGATGGCTCGGCCCCAGCATTTT. It translates to CAWSVGQGMARPQHF.

The J gene is TRBJ2-6, the V gene TRBV19; D may match TRBD1 or TRBD2 (5 bases each). Germline loops: CDR1 LNHDA, CDR2 SQIVND (reference sequence). Trimming stripped 3 bases from V and 0 bases from J, with 12 bases between. This CDR3 is 17 amino acids long. The CDR3 spells CASSMGDGFSGANVLTF. The CDR3 coding sequence is TGTGCCAGTAGTATGGGGGACGGCTTCTCTGGGGCCAACGTCCTGACTTTC.

The chain uses TRBV14 and TRBJ2-3; D not resolved. The CDR3 has 14 residues. CDR1 and CDR2 from the germline V gene are SGHDN and FVKESK. V lost 2 bases and J lost 2, with 8 bases in between. CDR3 nucleotide sequence: TGTGCCAGCAGCCAAAGCCTCCCCACAGATACGCAGTATTTT. Protein: CASSQSLPTDTQYF.

The chain carries TRBV28 and TRBJ1-2; 7 bases are a match to TRBD1. Germline values: CDR1 MDHEN, CDR2 SYDVKM. The CDR3 consists of 16 residues. V shed 3 bases, J shed 1 base, and the junction held 8 bases outside the gene matches. DNA of the CDR3: TGTGCCAGCAGTTTTTCTCGACAGGGCCGTAACTATGGCTACACCTTC. Protein sequence: CASSFSRQGRNYGYTF.

This rearrangement joins TRBV3-1 (or the pseudogene TRBV3-2) to TRBJ1-2; D uncertain. Deletions cut 3 bases from V and 4 bases from J, with 12 bases between. The CDR3 runs to 14 residues. Germline V gene sequence: CDR1 LGHDT, CDR2 YNNKEL (reference sequence). The CDR3 here is CASSHRRASYGYTF. For the CDR3, the DNA is TGTGCCAGCAGCCATCGCCGGGCTAGCTATGGCTACACCTTC.

The V gene is TRBV6-5, the J gene TRBJ1-6; no definite D call. The V gene's germline CDR1 is MNHEY and CDR2 SVGAGI. There are 13 residues in the CDR3. Trimming left V 7 bases short and J 10 bases short, with 14 bases between. The CDR3 bases are TGTGCCAGCAACGGGGTTTCGGGATCACCCCTCCACTTT. Translated, it gives CASNGVSGSPLHF.

Comment on this clone: At the DNA level, this CDR3 is encoded by other sequences in the same sample as well. The chain combines TRBV9 with TRBJ1-1; D uncertain. V was cut by 0 bases and J by 1 base, with 4 bases left in between. CDR3 length: 13 residues. CDR1 is SGDLS, CDR2 YYNGEE, per germline. CDR3 region: CASSVGSNTEAFF. DNA of the CDR3: TGTGCCAGCAGCGTAGGTTCGAACACTGAAGCTTTCTTT.

CDR3 coding DNA: TGTGCCTGGGGGGTGGGCAGTCGGCTTCTAAACACCATATATTTT. This translates into CAWGVGSRLLNTIYF. The chain uses TRBV30 and TRBJ1-3; D unresolved. Germline assignment: CDR1 GTSNPN and CDR2 SVGIG (reference sequence). V lost 5 bases, J lost 6 bases, and 20 bases lay in between. CDR3 size: 15 residues.

This chain connects TRBV28 to TRBJ1-1; 7 bases line up with TRBD1. Germline V gene lookup returns CDR1 MDHEN and CDR2 SYDVKM. The CDR3 runs to 13 residues. The V and J ends lost 10 bases and 7 bases, in that order; junction bases with no gene match: 12. CDR3 DNA: TGTGCCACCCTAGGGAGGGGGCTGGGTGAAGCTTTCTTT. Translated, it gives CATLGRGLGEAFF.

J is TRBJ1-5 and V is TRBV30; 7 positions agree with TRBD1. V shed 0 bases, J shed 4 bases, and the junction held 15 bases outside the gene matches. CDR3 length: 18 residues. The germline CDR1 and CDR2 sequences are GTSNPN and SVGIG (reference sequence). CDR3 sequence reads: CAWSVKGPDRRANQPQHF. DNA of the CDR3: TGTGCCTGGAGTGTAAAGGGCCCGGACAGGAGAGCTAATCAGCCCCAGCATTTT.

The chain combines TRBV2 with TRBJ2-3; D gene uncertain. Trimming shortened V by 5 bases and J by 0 bases, and 6 bases separated the two germline ends. This CDR3 region has 13 residues. The V gene's germline CDR1 is SNHLY and CDR2 FYNNEI. This CDR3 reads CASSRSSTDTQYF. As DNA, the CDR3 is TGTGCCAGCAGTCGTTCGAGCACAGATACGCAGTATTTT.

The chain is built from TRBV15 and TRBJ1-1; possible D gene TRBD1, 6 bases. The germline CDR1 and CDR2 sequences are LNHNV and YYDKDF (reference sequence). V was pared by 3 bases and J by 0 bases, with 11 bases between. The CDR3 has 15 residues. The CDR3 spells CATSSAGEMNTEAFF. In DNA form, the CDR3 reads TGTGCCACCAGCAGTGCAGGGGAAATGAACACTGAAGCTTTCTTT.

The chain links TRBV11-1 to TRBJ2-1; D perhaps matches TRBD2 (5 bases). V lost 1 base to trimming and J lost 6 bases, with 13 bases between them. The CDR3 is 15 residues long. The V gene's germline CDR1 is SGHAT and CDR2 FQDESV (reference sequence). The CDR3: CASSLVRGPGNEQFF. The CDR3 DNA follows: TGTGCCAGCAGCTTAGTACGAGGGCCAGGCAATGAGCAGTTCTTC. The full variable domain, rest sourced from reference TRBV11-1 and TRBJ2-1, is EAEVAQSPRYKITEKSQAVAFWCDPISGHATLYWYRQILGQGPELLVQFQDESVVDDSQLPKDRFSAERLKGVDSTLKIQPAELGDSAMYLCASSLVRGPGNEQFFGPGTRLTVL.

The chain combines TRBV30 with TRBJ1-1; D unresolved. V shed 0 bases and J shed 8 bases, with 13 bases lying between them. The germline CDR1 and CDR2 sequences are GTSNPN and SVGIG (reference sequence). The CDR3 sequence is 13 residues long. The CDR3 here is CAWSVTSPGEAFF. The CDR3, as DNA: TGTGCCTGGAGTGTAACCAGCCCAGGCGAAGCTTTCTTT.

This chain connects TRBV28 to TRBJ2-3, with 10 nucleotides matching TRBD2. In germline, CDR1 is MDHEN, CDR2 SYDVKM. Germline trimming cut 5 bases from V and 0 bases from J; bases unmatched to any gene: 14. The CDR3 loop spans 19 amino acids. The CDR3 DNA reads TGTGCCAGCAGTCGTCCGGGACTAGCGCCACCGTCTAGCACAGATACGCAGTATTTT. Protein: CASSRPGLAPPSSTDTQYF.

As for this clone: Because it lacks the conserved phenylalanine or tryptophan at the end, this CDR3 is likely a read error. It is unclear where the CDR3 begins or ends on the DNA, so no DNA is shown, and the CDR3 is as TCRdb lists it. The chain joins TRBV2 to TRBJ1-2; the D call in the table, TRBD1, was not verified against the DNA. Looked up from germline, CDR1 is SNHLY and CDR2 is FYNNEI. The CDR3 totals 8 residues, both ends included. The CDR3: CASGRQGV.

J is TRBJ1-1 and V is TRBV27; D is possibly TRBD1 (5 bases). CDR1 and CDR2 from the germline V gene are MNHEY and SMNVEV (reference sequence). This CDR3 has 13 residues. V was trimmed by 3 bases and J by 4 bases, leaving 9 bases between them. The CDR3 nucleotides read TGTGCCAGCAGTTTCGGGGGGGTCACTGAAGCTTTCTTT. It codes for CASSFGGVTEAFF.

The J gene is TRBJ2-3, the V gene TRBV20-1; no clear D. Trimming cost V 3 bases and J 5 bases, with 18 bases left between them. CDR1 DFQATT and CDR2 SNEGSKA come from the germline V gene (reference sequence). The CDR3 has 15 amino acids. The CDR3 loop is CSASRADAAEDTQYF. DNA of the CDR3: TGCAGTGCTAGTCGGGCGGACGCGGCGGAAGATACGCAGTATTTT.

The rearrangement uses TRBV2 and TRBJ1-6, with D tentatively TRBD1 (5 bases). CDR3 length: 15 amino acids. CDR1 and CDR2 from the germline V gene are SNHLY and FYNNEI. V dropped 8 bases and J dropped 10 bases, with 21 bases sitting between them. CDR3 protein: CASRTGPAFGSPLHF. CDR3 in DNA: TGTGCCAGCCGTACGGGGCCCGCCTTCGGGTCACCCCTCCACTTT.